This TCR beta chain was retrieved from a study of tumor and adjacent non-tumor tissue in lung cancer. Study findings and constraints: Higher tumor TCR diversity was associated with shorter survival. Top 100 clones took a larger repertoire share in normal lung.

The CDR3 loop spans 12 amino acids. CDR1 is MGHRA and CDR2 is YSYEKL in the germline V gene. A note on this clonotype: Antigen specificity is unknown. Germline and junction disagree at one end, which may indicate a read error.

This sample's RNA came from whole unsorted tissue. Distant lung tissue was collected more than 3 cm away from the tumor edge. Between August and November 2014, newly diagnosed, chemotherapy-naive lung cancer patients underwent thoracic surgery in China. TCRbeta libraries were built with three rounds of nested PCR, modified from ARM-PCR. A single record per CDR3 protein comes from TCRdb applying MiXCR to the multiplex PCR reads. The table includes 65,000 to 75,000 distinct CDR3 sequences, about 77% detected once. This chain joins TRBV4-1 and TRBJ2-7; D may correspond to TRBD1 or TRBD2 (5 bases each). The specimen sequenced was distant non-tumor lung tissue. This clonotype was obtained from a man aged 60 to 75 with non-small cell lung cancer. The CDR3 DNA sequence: TGCACCAGCAGCCCAGGGACCTACGAGCACTACTTC. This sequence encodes CTSSPGTYEHYF.